The entry below gives a single T cell receptor (beta chain) sequence along with its context. Its specific antigen is unknown. Base qualities are not provided; no much larger clone lies one nucleotide away. The sample is drawn from a study of shared clonotypes between healthy human individuals (dated by TCRdb to about 2020). The study in broad terms: A couple of women and a few men aged 18 to 49 years were included in the cohort. Between about 0.85 and 9.5 billion PBMCs per donor were obtained by leukapheresis. Libraries were prepared and TCR repertoires were sequenced by different laboratories using diverse techniques, in order to increase sequencing depth and limit assay-specific biases. To estimate repertoire size and how much clonotype sharing occurs between individuals, the study deeply sequenced the blood TCR repertoires of five healthy adults. For each donor, CD4 naive and CD4 memory were each run on three plates, CD8 naive on two plates, and CD8 memory on one plate. What the authors observed across the whole study: Only blood was sampled, and tissue TCR repertoires likely differ from those in blood. Naive subsets generally had larger estimated clonotype richness than memory subsets did. Because the study included a small number of donors, the genetic and exposure-history diversity represented was limited. Based on pairwise subsampling, the degree of clonotype sharing among donors was expected to be affected by sequencing depth. When several donors were compared, the shared fraction of clonotypes was 5% to 6.5% for naive CD4, more than 3% for naive CD8, about 2.4% for memory CD4, and 0.4% for memory CD8. Higher generation probabilities were observed for clonotypes shared by all four sorted-subset donors than for non-shared clonotypes. Rarefaction of sorted-subset datasets indicated incomplete sequencing despite the large sequencing depth.

The CDR3, from cysteine to phenylalanine, totals 13 residues. The retained sequence is limited to the CDR3, 39 bases, with the frame set at the first base. The germline V gene encodes CDR1 SQVTM and CDR2 ANQGSEA. Trimming at the junction amounts to 4 bases on V and 4 bases on J, and the germline ends lie 13 bases apart. The donors were healthy, HIV-negative adults with no recently reported acute infections or vaccinations. Every donor was a Caucasian adult living in Nashville, Tennessee, USA. CD4+ T cells were enriched by magnetic negative selection; naive cells were then positively selected on CD45RA, and the negative fraction formed the memory subset. After blood collection by leukapheresis, PBMCs were isolated using Ficoll-Histopaque density gradient centrifugation and then cryopreserved in the vapor phase of liquid nitrogen. Analytical flow cytometry was used to check the purity and quantity of each magnetically sorted T cell population. Each sorted fraction had its genomic DNA isolated and then quantified by UV absorbance on a Nanodrop 2000c.

Using the deep immunoSEQ assay, TCR CDR3 regions were amplified from genomic DNA by multiplex PCR. For each cell subset, the extracted genomic DNA was distributed evenly across all wells of several immunoSEQ 96-well plates, and each plate served as one replicate. For sorted subsets, roughly 200 ng of genomic DNA, equivalent to 30,000 or so T cell genomes, went into each replicate PCR. Purified libraries were measured with a Qubit 3.0 fluorometer, size-checked on a Bioanalyzer 2100, and measured again with the KAPA Library Quantification kit. Every immunoSEQ 96-well plate was sequenced on a separate single-read 150-cycle Illumina NextSeq 550 flow cell. Per the original workflow: Because only junctional sequences without quality scores were contained in the immunoSEQ output, filtering matching that applied to full-length reads could not be performed. Sequences were annotated with PyIR, a Python wrapper for IgBLAST v1.9, using IMGT germline references to assign V/J genes and CDR3. Any read was removed if the V/J assignment was weak (E-value above 1e-6), the CDR3 was missing, or the read contained stop codons, out-of-frame junctions, or ambiguous translated residues. V3J clonotypes were defined as sequences sharing an identical inferred V gene, J gene, and CDR3 amino acid sequence. To compute the percentage overlap between repertoires, the number of shared unique clonotypes was divided by the size of the smaller repertoire. RTK rarefaction, the Chao1 estimator, and Recon v2.1 estimates of unobserved clonotypes were used to assess repertoire richness. OLGA was used to compute generation probabilities for all TCRbeta clonotypes that the gDNA method yielded from several donors. TCRdb limited this immuneACCESS table to in-frame rearrangements with V and J called. A share of clones is missing; checked studies link under half to unresolved V genes, and the rest is unexplained. V, J and clone size are taken as reported in that table, and D and trimming were inferred from the DNA itself. This sample lists over 850,000 clones; 70% to 80% were detected once. The biggest ten clones account for approximately 0.52% of the sample.

Sequencing was done on a sample of memory CD4+ T cells from PBMCs. This specimen's cell subset or site label, interpreted: CD45RA-negative fraction. In this chain, TRBV29-1 is recombined with TRBJ1-1, with a weak D call of TRBD1 (5 bases match). This TCR was sampled from a man aged 18 to 29 in good health. Some clones in this sample may be carry-over from other donors' samples. The nucleotides are TGCAGCGTTGCTCGGGGGAGAGGCACTGAAGCTTTCTTT. This gives the protein CSVARGRGTEAFF. Reference TRBV29-1 and TRBJ1-1 genes cover what lies past the CDR3, so the full variable domain is SAVISQKPSRDICQRGTSLTIQCQVDSQVTMMFWYRQQPGQSLTLIATANQGSEATYESGFVIDKFPISRPNLTFSTLTVSNMSPEDSSIYLCSVARGRGTEAFFGQGTRLTVV.